A selection of T cell receptor beta chains follows, all from one sample in a study of blood T cell repertoires in COVID-19. Data came from immunoSEQ multiplex PCR; TCRdb stores just in-frame clones and leaves some out. The data contain over 15,000 clones, over 75% of them singletons. Source material: peripheral blood. The receptors stem from a man older than 75 with acute or convalescent COVID-19. CDR3s include the opening cysteine and the closing phenylalanine or tryptophan. The D gene is left open where the match is weak. Size tells how often a clone was seen (once, few, many) or the class of an expanded clone, and some rows leave it out.

clone_size	d_call	v_call	j_call	cdr3_nt	cdr3_aa
once	TRBD1	TRBV7-8	TRBJ2-1	TGTGCCAGCAGCTCCAGAGAGGGGGCGAGGGGTGAGCAGTTCTTC	CASSSREGARGEQFF
-	TRBD1	TRBV6-6	TRBJ1-3	TGTGCCAGCAGTCCGAGGGGAGGACAGGGGTTAAATCTCCTCTTGCCTGGAAACACCATATATTTT	CASSPRGGQGLNLLLPGNTIYF
-	-	TRBV6-5	TRBJ2-6	TGTGCCAGCAGTTCCCATCACAGGGTTGGGGCCAACGTCCTGACTTTC	CASSSHHRVGANVLTF
-	-	TRBV30	TRBJ2-1	TGTGCCTCTAGCATGGGGGGTTACAATGAGCAGTTCTTC	CASSMGGYNEQFF
once	TRBD1	TRBV27	TRBJ2-7	TGTGCCAGCAGGGCGGGACAGGGCTACGAGCAGTACTTC	CASRAGQGYEQYF
-	TRBD1	TRBV14	TRBJ1-4	TGTGCCAGCAGCGGACAGGCTTTGGGTGAAAAACTGTTTTTT	CASSGQALGEKLFF
few	TRBD1	TRBV6-2/TRBV6-3	TRBJ2-7	TGTGCCAGCAGTTATCCTCTCTGGGACAGGGGGAATCACGAGCAGTACTTC	CASSYPLWDRGNHEQYF
-	-	TRBV19	TRBJ1-4	TGTGCCCTCTCGGGAGGAGAAAGAAACACAACTAATGAAAAACTGTTTTTT	CALSGGERNTTNEKLFF
-	-	TRBV4-3	TRBJ2-2	TGCGCCAGCAGCCGACAGAGTTCGAACACCGGGGAGCTGTTTTTT	CASSRQSSNTGELFF
-	-	TRBV19	TRBJ1-2	TGTGCCAGTAGTCCGCAGAGCGGCGGCTACACCTTC	CASSPQSGGYTF
-	-	TRBV6-2/TRBV6-3	TRBJ1-2	TGTGCCAGCAGTAGGCCCGACAGGTATGGCTACACCTTC	CASSRPDRYGYTF
-	-	TRBV3-1/TRBV3-2	TRBJ2-1	TGTGCCAGCAGCACTAGACAGGGGAGGGTCAATGAGCAGTTCTTC	CASSTRQGRVNEQFF
-	-	TRBV6-5	TRBJ2-1	TGTGCCAGCAGGCCGGGACAATACAATGAGCAGTTCTTC	CASRPGQYNEQFF
-	TRBD1	TRBV4-1	TRBJ2-7	TGCGTCAGCAGCCAAGAGGGGACAGGGATTTACGAGCAGTACTTC	CVSSQEGTGIYEQYF
-	-	TRBV4-3	TRBJ2-3	TGCGCCAGCAGCCTCTTAGCCTCGGGGGTCACAGATACGCAGTATTTT	CASSLLASGVTDTQYF
-	-	TRBV7-2	TRBJ1-3	TGTGCCAGCAGCGAGGTAGGCGGCATCTCTGGAAACACCATATATTTT	CASSEVGGISGNTIYF
-	TRBD1	TRBV5-1	TRBJ2-7	TGCGCCAGCAGCTGGGGGGACAGGGCTGACGAGCAGTACTTC	CASSWGDRADEQYF
-	TRBD2	TRBV7-2	TRBJ2-1	TGTGCCAGCAGCCCAAGCGGGGATAGCTCCTACAATGAGCAGTTCTTC	CASSPSGDSSYNEQFF
once	TRBD2	TRBV3-1/TRBV3-2	TRBJ2-1	TGTGCCAGCACCCGGACTAGCTCCTACAATGAGCAGTTCTTC	CASTRTSSYNEQFF
-	TRBD1	TRBV27	TRBJ1-2	TGTGCCAGCAGTCTAACCGGGACAGGGGGCGTAGGCTACACCTTC	CASSLTGTGGVGYTF
-	TRBD1	TRBV28	TRBJ1-2	TGTGCCAGCAGTCGGGGACAGCGATATGGCTACACCTTC	CASSRGQRYGYTF
-	TRBD2	TRBV9	TRBJ2-7	TGTGCCAGCTCCGAGTCCCCTAGCGGGGGGTTCTACGAGCAGTACTTC	CASSESPSGGFYEQYF
-	-	TRBV30	TRBJ1-6	TGTGCCTGGAGGGGCCCGTCCGGTAATTCACCCCTCCACTTT	CAWRGPSGNSPLHF
-	-	TRBV5-6	TRBJ2-7	TGTGCCAGCAGCTTAGGGGGGGACGAGCAGTACTTC	CASSLGGDEQYF
-	TRBD1	TRBV5-4	TRBJ2-1	TGTGCCAGCAGCGGGGACAGCATCTACAATGAGCAGTTCTTC	CASSGDSIYNEQFF
-	-	TRBV4-3	TRBJ1-3	TGCGCCAGCAGCCAAGACAACTCTGGAAACACCATATATTTT	CASSQDNSGNTIYF
-	-	TRBV4-3	TRBJ1-2	TGCGCCAGCAGCCAAGATTTTATCACAGGGTCTTCTGGCTACACCTTC	CASSQDFITGSSGYTF
-	TRBD2	TRBV28	TRBJ2-1	TGTGCCAGCAGCAAACTAGCGGGGGGCGGTGAGCAGTTCTTC	CASSKLAGGGEQFF
-	TRBD1	TRBV19	TRBJ1-1	TGTGCCAGTAGGACAGGGGGCCTGAACACTGAAGCTTTCTTT	CASRTGGLNTEAFF